The rows below give T cell receptor beta chains drawn from one sample of a study of blood T cell repertoires in COVID-19. Here immunoSEQ multiplex PCR was the method, and the copy in TCRdb shows in-frame clones only, minus some. The sample has roughly 260,000 clones, roughly nine tenths seen once. Sequencing was carried out using peripheral blood. The receptors come from a man in his 60s who had recovered from COVID-19. Each CDR3 is given with its conserved first and last residue. The D gene is left open where the match is weak. The size field is filled for only some rows; it gives once, few, many or a size class.

v_call	j_call	d_call	clone_size	cdr3_aa	cdr3_nt
TRBV19	TRBJ2-2	TRBD1	-	CASSTGQGFFTGELFF	TGTGCCAGTAGTACGGGACAGGGGTTCTTCACCGGGGAGCTGTTTTTT
TRBV7-9	TRBJ1-4	TRBD1	-	CASSLLRDRGEKLFF	TGTGCCAGCAGCTTACTTCGGGACAGGGGGGAAAAACTGTTTTTT
TRBV27	TRBJ2-2	TRBD1	once	CASRPRQGNTGELFF	TGTGCCAGCAGACCAAGACAGGGGAACACCGGGGAGCTGTTTTTT
TRBV6-1	TRBJ1-1	-	-	CASSRRGGENTEAFF	TGTGCCAGCAGCAGGCGAGGGGGAGAGAACACTGAAGCTTTCTTT
TRBV7-3	TRBJ2-5	TRBD1	few	CASSAGGTQETQYF	TGTGCCAGCAGCGCAGGGGGAACTCAAGAGACCCAGTACTTC
TRBV27	TRBJ1-1	TRBD1	-	CASSTDRGSGFRGAEAFF	TGTGCCAGCAGTACAGACAGGGGATCAGGGTTTCGGGGGGCTGAAGCTTTCTTT
TRBV7-3	TRBJ1-6	-	-	CASSRRRENSPLHF	TGTGCCAGCAGCCGGCGACGGGAGAATTCACCCCTCCACTTT
TRBV29-1	TRBJ2-2	TRBD1	-	CSVGDRGGTGELFF	TGCAGCGTTGGGGACAGGGGTGGTACCGGGGAGCTGTTTTTT
TRBV30	TRBJ1-5	-	-	CAWNRGHNQPQHF	TGTGCCTGGAATAGGGGACATAATCAGCCCCAGCATTTT
TRBV2	TRBJ2-7	TRBD1	-	CASSGDRVQGEQYF	TGTGCCAGCAGTGGGGACAGGGTCCAGGGCGAGCAGTACTTC
TRBV11-2	TRBJ2-7	-	-	CASSSRGEQYF	TGTGCCAGCAGCTCCAGGGGCGAGCAGTACTTC
TRBV30	TRBJ1-5	-	-	CAWSVGRVNNQPQHF	TGTGCCTGGAGTGTGGGCAGGGTGAACAATCAGCCCCAGCATTTT
TRBV29-1	TRBJ2-7	TRBD2	-	CSAELAGGVIYEQYF	TGCAGCGCCGAGTTGGCGGGGGGAGTAATTTACGAGCAGTACTTC
TRBV27	TRBJ1-2	TRBD1	once	CASSLRRDRGYGYTF	TGTGCCAGCAGTTTGCGCCGGGACAGGGGGTATGGCTACACCTTC
TRBV9	TRBJ2-3	TRBD2	-	CASSPRTSGFFDTQYF	TGTGCCAGCAGCCCCAGGACTAGCGGGTTCTTCGATACGCAGTATTTT
TRBV3-1/TRBV3-2	TRBJ2-3	TRBD1	-	CASSQHIQGNTDTQYF	TGTGCCAGCAGCCAACATATACAGGGGAACACAGATACGCAGTATTTT
TRBV9	TRBJ2-2	TRBD1	-	CASSTTGGIDTGELFF	TGTGCCAGCAGCACTACAGGGGGGATTGACACCGGGGAGCTGTTTTTT
TRBV7-9	TRBJ2-3	TRBD1	once	CASNALDRDSTDTQYF	TGTGCCAGCAACGCACTGGACAGGGACAGCACAGATACGCAGTATTTT
TRBV4-2	TRBJ2-2	TRBD2	-	CASSQGLADDVEGELFF	TGTGCCAGCAGCCAAGGTCTAGCGGATGACGTGGAGGGGGAGCTGTTTTTT
TRBV18	TRBJ2-3	TRBD1	-	CASSPTGGKADTQYF	TGTGCCAGCTCACCGACAGGGGGCAAGGCAGATACGCAGTATTTT